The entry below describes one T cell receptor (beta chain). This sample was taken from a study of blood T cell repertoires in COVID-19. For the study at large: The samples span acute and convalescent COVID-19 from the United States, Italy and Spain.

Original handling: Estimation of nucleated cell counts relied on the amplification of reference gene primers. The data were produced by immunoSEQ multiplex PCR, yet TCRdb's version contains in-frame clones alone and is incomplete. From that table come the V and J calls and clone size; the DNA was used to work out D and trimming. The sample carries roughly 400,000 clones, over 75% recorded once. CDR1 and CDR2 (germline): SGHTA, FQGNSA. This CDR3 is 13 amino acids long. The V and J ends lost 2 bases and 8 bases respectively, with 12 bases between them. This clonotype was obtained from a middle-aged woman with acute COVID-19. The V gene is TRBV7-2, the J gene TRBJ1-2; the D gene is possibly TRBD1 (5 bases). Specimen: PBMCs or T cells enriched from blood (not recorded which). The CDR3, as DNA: TGTGCCAGCAGCTTAAGCGACAGCCGGGGCTACACCTTC. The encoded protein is CASSLSDSRGYTF.